The clone carrying this T cell receptor (beta chain) was seen once. Measured with immunoSEQ multiplex PCR; TCRdb has only the in-frame clones, and not every one. The repertoire includes 300,000 to 400,000 clones, 70% to 90% of them detected once, and about 7.1% sits in the top ten. These data originate in a study of blood T cell repertoires in COVID-19. As for the study in general: T cells, B-cell-depleted T cells, or PBMCs provided the cDNA or gDNA that served as material.

The length of the CDR3 is 11 residues. The sample consisted of peripheral blood. The source is a woman aged 60-75 years with COVID-19, enrolled during active disease. The chain recombines TRBV1 with TRBJ1-5. TRBV1 is designated a pseudogene. The CDR3 reads CTSSQREPQHF. CDR3 DNA sequence: TGCACCAGCAGCCAGAGGGAACCCCAGCATTTT.